These 25 T cell receptor beta chains share one sample of origin, sequenced in a study of PD-1 blockade in mismatch repair-deficient tumors. Data came from immunoSEQ multiplex PCR; TCRdb stores just in-frame clones and leaves some out. The sample has approximately 20,000 clones, more than 65% seen once. The material was PBMCs, obtained 52 weeks after starting pembrolizumab. These receptors all stem from an adult with mismatch repair-deficient cancer.

The J gene is TRBJ2-7, the V gene TRBV29-1; D is undetermined. The CDR3 consists of 15 residues. Germline-derived CDR1 and CDR2 are SQVTM and ANQGSEA. V shed 0 bases and J shed 5 bases, with 17 bases lying between them. This CDR3 reads CSVEDPQERYNEQYF. CDR3 DNA: TGCAGCGTTGAAGATCCCCAGGAAAGGTACAACGAGCAGTACTTC.

This clone has just a few counts. CDR3 DNA sequence: TGCAGCGTTGATGGGCAGGGGGGCTACGAGCAGTACTTC. It codes for CSVDGQGGYEQYF. V gene TRBV29-1 combines with J gene TRBJ2-7, with D possibly TRBD1 on 7 matching bases. Germline CDR1 and CDR2: SQVTM and ANQGSEA. The CDR3 runs 13 residues. Trimming removed 3 bases at V and 3 bases at J, with 12 bases between.

The chain carries TRBV18 and TRBJ2-1; D possibly corresponds to TRBD1 (6 bases). The germline V gene encodes CDR1 KGHSH and CDR2 LQKENI. The ends were cut back, 2 bases at V and 7 bases at J, with 21 bases in the middle. This CDR3 has 17 residues. Here the CDR3 reads CASSPVSRGGTMNEQFF. The CDR3 nucleotides read TGTGCCAGCTCACCAGTTTCCCGAGGGGGAACTATGAATGAGCAGTTCTTC. The full variable domain, rest sourced from reference TRBV18 and TRBJ2-1, is NAGVMQNPRHLVRRRGQEARLRCSPMKGHSHVYWYRQLPEEGLKFMVYLQKENIIDESGMPKERFSAEFPKEGPSILRIQQVVRGDSAAYFCASSPVSRGGTMNEQFFGPGTRLTVL.

Concerning this clone itself: Other nucleotide sequences in the sample specify the same CDR3. The chain uses TRBV2 and TRBJ2-3, with 9 bases aligning to TRBD1. CDR1 and CDR2 from the germline V gene are SNHLY and FYNNEI. V was pared by 9 bases and J by 5 bases, with 6 bases of the junction left unmatched. The CDR3 is 13 residues long. In DNA, the CDR3 is TGTGCCAGTAGAGAGACAGGGGGAGATACGCAGTATTTT. This encodes CASRETGGDTQYF.

The table lists this clone with a count of one. The gene calls are TRBV15 and TRBJ1-5; possible D gene TRBD1, 6 bases. The CDR3 consists of 14 residues. Germline V gene data show CDR1 as LNHNV and CDR2 as YYDKDF (reference sequence). Trimming shortened V by 5 bases and J by 4 bases, and 12 bases separated the two germline ends. The CDR3 nucleotides read TGTGCCACCAGCTACGGGACATCTAATCAGCCCCAGCATTTT. It codes for CATSYGTSNQPQHF.

The CDR3 protein is CASSPLWIWQRVNEKLFF. CDR3 in DNA: TGTGCCAGCAGTCCCCTTTGGATATGGCAGCGAGTTAATGAAAAACTGTTTTTT. This rearrangement joins TRBV28 to TRBJ1-4, with D unresolved. This CDR3 has 18 amino acids. Looked up from germline, CDR1 is MDHEN and CDR2 is SYDVKM. Trimming left V 5 bases short and J 4 bases short, with 23 bases between.

This sequence joins TRBV29-1 and TRBJ1-4, with unresolved D. Germline CDR1 is SQVTM and CDR2 is ANQGSEA. The CDR3 is 12 amino acids. Trimming pared 3 bases from V and 6 bases from J, leaving 8 bases between. CDR3 bases: TGCAGCGTTGACGGACTTGATGAAAAACTGTTTTTT. This sequence encodes CSVDGLDEKLFF.

The rearrangement links TRBV7-9 to TRBJ1-6, with a weak D call TRBD1 (6 bases). In germline, CDR1 is SEHNR, CDR2 FQNEAQ (reference sequence). The CDR3 is 14 amino acids. Trimming cost V 5 bases and J 8 bases, with 13 bases left between them. The DNA of the CDR3 is TGTGCCAGCAGCCGCGACAGGCGGGATTCACCCCTCCACTTT. This gives the protein CASSRDRRDSPLHF.

The J gene is TRBJ2-2, the V gene TRBV28; the D is unclear. There are 13 residues in the CDR3. Germline V lookup: CDR1 MDHEN, CDR2 SYDVKM. The V and J ends lost 6 bases and 0 bases respectively, with 5 bases between them. The CDR3: CASRSSNTGELFF. The CDR3, as DNA: TGTGCCAGCAGATCCTCGAACACCGGGGAGCTGTTTTTT.

CDR3 bases: TGTGCCAGCAGGACCCTTAGCGGGAGGGCCTACGAGCAGTACTTC. This translates into CASRTLSGRAYEQYF. This sequence joins TRBV28 and TRBJ2-7, with 11 bases aligning to TRBD2. After removal of 6 bases from V and 2 bases from J, the junction contained 6 bases not matched to a gene. The CDR3 is 15 amino acids. Germline-derived CDR1 and CDR2 are MDHEN and SYDVKM.

V gene TRBV9 combines with J gene TRBJ2-1, with 9 positions matching TRBD2. The junction had 20 bases not matched to a gene; V was cut back by 0 bases and J by 7 bases. Germline V gene lookup returns CDR1 SGDLS and CDR2 YYNGEE. The CDR3 is 20 amino acids. CDR3 sequence reads: CASSVARSLAAGGPGNEQFF. The CDR3 nucleotides are TGTGCCAGCAGCGTAGCTAGGTCCCTCGCGGCGGGAGGGCCTGGGAATGAGCAGTTCTTC.

The chain employs TRBV9 and TRBJ2-5; D gene uncertain. Trimming cost V 4 bases and J 4 bases, with 5 bases left between them. CDR1 is SGDLS and CDR2 is YYNGEE in the germline V gene. CDR3 length: 11 amino acids. As DNA, the CDR3 is TGTGCCAGCAGCTTTCGAGAGACCCAGTACTTC. This sequence encodes CASSFRETQYF.

V gene TRBV27 combines with J gene TRBJ2-7; D possibly corresponds to TRBD2 (6 bases). V lost 5 bases, J lost 0 bases, and 11 bases lay in between. Per the germline V gene, CDR1 is MNHEY and CDR2 is SMNVEV (reference sequence). The CDR3 runs 14 residues. In DNA form, the CDR3 reads TGTGCCAGCAGTGGCACTAGCCACTCCTACGAGCAGTACTTC. This codes for CASSGTSHSYEQYF.

The CDR3 protein is CASSPPRGGYQETQYF. CDR3 bases: TGTGCCAGCAGCCCTCCCCGTGGCGGGTACCAAGAGACCCAGTACTTC. The gene calls are TRBV28 and TRBJ2-5; D might be TRBD2 (5 bases). CDR3 length: 16 amino acids. Between the trimmed V and J ends, which lost 6 bases and 0 bases, there was a span of 17 bases. Germline V lookup: CDR1 MDHEN, CDR2 SYDVKM.

The chain uses TRBV6-6 and TRBJ1-6; D remains ambiguous. V dropped 0 bases and J dropped 9 bases, with 12 bases sitting between them. There are 15 residues in the CDR3. The germline V gene encodes CDR1 MNHNY and CDR2 SVGAGI (reference sequence). The CDR3 nucleotides read TGTGCCAGCAGTTACTCTTCGGGGTCCTCTTCACCCCTCCACTTT. It codes for CASSYSSGSSSPLHF.

The chain carries TRBV27 and TRBJ2-1; 9 bases agree with TRBD2. The CDR3 extends over 15 amino acids. Trimming removed 5 bases from V and 2 bases from J; junction bases left unmatched: 4. CDR1 and CDR2 from the germline V gene are MNHEY and SMNVEV (reference sequence). This CDR3 reads CASSTQREAYNEQFF. For the CDR3, the DNA is TGTGCCAGCAGTACACAGCGGGAGGCCTACAATGAGCAGTTCTTC.

The chain links TRBV25-1 to TRBJ2-2; no definite D call. Germline-derived CDR1 and CDR2 are MGHDK and SYGVNS. CDR3 length: 12 amino acids. Trimming removed 0 bases from V and 6 bases from J, with 2 bases in between. CDR3 nucleotides: TGTGCCAGCAGTGAATACGCCGGGGAGCTGTTTTTT. It codes for CASSEYAGELFF.

CDR3 nucleotide sequence: TGTGCCAGCAGCTTAGTGGGAGAAGGATGGGTTACGCAGTATTTT. It codes for CASSLVGEGWVTQYF. V usage is TRBV7-9 and J usage is TRBJ2-3; D may be TRBD2 (5 bases). Germline V gene lookup returns CDR1 SEHNR and CDR2 FQNEAQ (reference sequence). This CDR3 has 15 residues. V dropped 1 base and J dropped 8 bases, with 16 bases sitting between them.

This sequence joins TRBV9 and TRBJ2-1; weak D call: TRBD1 (5 bases). Trimming took 0 bases from V and 7 from J, leaving 8 bases between them. The CDR3 runs to 13 residues. In germline, CDR1 is SGDLS, CDR2 YYNGEE. CDR3 DNA: TGTGCCAGCAGCGTAGGGACAAAGAATGAGCAGTTCTTC. It encodes CASSVGTKNEQFF.

The CDR3 protein is CASSYGGSNTEAFF. DNA for the CDR3: TGCGCCAGCAGCTATGGGGGCTCGAACACTGAAGCTTTCTTT. The chain carries TRBV5-1 and TRBJ1-1, with a tentative D call TRBD1 (6 bases). There are 14 residues in the CDR3. Germline V gene sequence: CDR1 SGHRS, CDR2 YFSETQ. Trimming left V 3 bases short and J 1 base short, with 10 bases between.

The rearrangement uses TRBV5-5 and TRBJ1-4, with TRBD1 as a possible D gene (5 bases). Trimming took off 4 bases at V and 8 bases at J, with 15 bases between the two ends. The CDR3 extends over 14 amino acids. The germline V gene encodes CDR1 SGHKS and CDR2 YYEKEE (reference sequence). The CDR3 DNA is TGTGCCAGCAGCCCGTGGGGGGATGGGGAAAAACTGTTTTTT. Protein sequence: CASSPWGDGEKLFF.

This sequence joins TRBV5-6 and TRBJ2-2; perhaps TRBD2 as D (5 bases). The germline V and J ends were trimmed by 0 bases and 4 bases, with 16 bases remaining between them. The CDR3 consists of 17 residues. Germline-derived CDR1 and CDR2 are SGHDT and YYEEEE. The CDR3 is CASSLASVVEGTGELFF. In DNA form, the CDR3 reads TGTGCCAGCAGCTTGGCCTCGGTCGTTGAGGGCACCGGGGAGCTGTTTTTT.

This clone has just one count. The J gene is TRBJ2-3, the V gene TRBV14; D is possibly TRBD1 (6 bases). The length of the CDR3 is 15 residues. Per the germline V gene, CDR1 is SGHDN and CDR2 is FVKESK. Trimming removed 4 bases at V and 2 bases at J, with 13 bases between. The CDR3 sequence is CASSRGQPTTDTQYF. The DNA for the CDR3 is TGTGCCAGCAGCCGGGGACAACCTACCACAGATACGCAGTATTTT.

The V and J genes are TRBV7-8 and TRBJ2-7, with TRBD2 matching over 10 bases. The J segment lost 0 bases and the V segment lost 0 bases, leaving 8 bases of the junction unmatched. The CDR3 runs 18 residues. Germline CDR1 is SGHVS and CDR2 is FQNEAQ. This CDR3 reads CASSLASGRWGSSYEQYF. CDR3 sequence (DNA): TGTGCCAGCAGCTTAGCTAGCGGGAGGTGGGGTAGCTCCTACGAGCAGTACTTC.

This clone was seen a single time. It is unclear where the CDR3 begins or ends on the DNA, so no DNA is shown, and the CDR3 is as TCRdb lists it. This chain joins TRBV27 and TRBJ2-2; the table's D call of TRBD1 was not tested on the DNA. Germline lookup yields CDR1 MNHEY and CDR2 SMNVEV (reference sequence). The length of the CDR3 is 15 amino acids, counting both ends. The CDR3 loop is CASSSGQGNHGELFF.